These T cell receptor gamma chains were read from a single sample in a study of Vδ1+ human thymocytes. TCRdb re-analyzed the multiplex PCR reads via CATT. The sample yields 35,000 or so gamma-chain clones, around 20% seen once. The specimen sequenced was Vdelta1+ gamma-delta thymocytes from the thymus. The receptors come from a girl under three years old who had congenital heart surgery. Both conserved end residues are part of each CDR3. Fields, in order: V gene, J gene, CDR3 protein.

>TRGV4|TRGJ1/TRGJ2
CATWDGRVGQKLF
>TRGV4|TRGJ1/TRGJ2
CATWDRWPYYKKLF
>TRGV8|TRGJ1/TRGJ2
CATWDSEKLF
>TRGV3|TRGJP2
CATWDRRDDWIKTF
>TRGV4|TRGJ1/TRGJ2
CATWDGPSNYYKKLF
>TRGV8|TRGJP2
CATWDFGSDWIKTF
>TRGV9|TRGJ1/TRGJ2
CALWEVGFGKLF
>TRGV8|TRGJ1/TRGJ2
CATWDNRQKLF
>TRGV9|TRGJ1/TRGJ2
CALWEVHPFYYKKLF
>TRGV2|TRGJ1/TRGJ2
CATWDGRDCYKKLF
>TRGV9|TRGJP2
CALWEVPSFKTF
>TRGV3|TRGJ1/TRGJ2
CATWDRPVGYKKLF
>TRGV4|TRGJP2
CATWDALKSDWIKTF
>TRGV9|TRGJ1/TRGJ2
CALWEVRTSPPNYYKKLF
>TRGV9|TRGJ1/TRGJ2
CALWESGYKKLF
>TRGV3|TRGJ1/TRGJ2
CATWDRKHKKLF
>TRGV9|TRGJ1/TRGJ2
CALWEVPPNYYKKLF
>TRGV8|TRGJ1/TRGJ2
CATWDSGEKLF
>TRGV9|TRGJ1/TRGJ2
CALYPNYYKKLF
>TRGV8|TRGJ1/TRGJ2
CATWDRTYKKLF
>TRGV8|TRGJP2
CATWDQYSSDWIKTF
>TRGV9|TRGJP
CALWEVRELGKKIKVF
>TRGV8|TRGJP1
CATSYTTGWFKIF
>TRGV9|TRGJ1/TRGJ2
CALWEVDSYYKKLF
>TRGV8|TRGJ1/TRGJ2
CATWSNPLKKLF
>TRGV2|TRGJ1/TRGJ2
CATWDGQDKKLF
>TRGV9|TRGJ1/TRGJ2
CALWEVSYYKKLF
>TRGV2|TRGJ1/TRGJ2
CATWDGPKGYKKLF
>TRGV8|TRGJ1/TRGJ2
CATWDWTDSNYYKKLF
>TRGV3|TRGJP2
CATWDRLEGSSDWIKTF
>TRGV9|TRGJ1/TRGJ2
CALWGLYKKLF
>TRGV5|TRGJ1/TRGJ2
CATWDRPGYYKKLF
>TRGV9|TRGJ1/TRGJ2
CALWGTRDKKLF
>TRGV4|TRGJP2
CATYSPSSDWIKTF
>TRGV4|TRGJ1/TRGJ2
CATWDGHFAYYKKLF
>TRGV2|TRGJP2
CATWDERRSDWIKTF
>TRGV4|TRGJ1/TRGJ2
CATWEGIYKKLF
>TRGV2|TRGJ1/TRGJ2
CATWDGADYYKKLF
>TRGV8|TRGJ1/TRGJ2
CATWDIKKLF
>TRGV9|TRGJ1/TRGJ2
CALWPTNGQKLF
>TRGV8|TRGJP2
CATWDGPGWIKTF
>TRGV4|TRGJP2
CATWDGMGESDWIKTF
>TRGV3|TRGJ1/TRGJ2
CATWDRLGFYKKLF
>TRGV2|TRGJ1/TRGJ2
CATWDGPNYKKLF
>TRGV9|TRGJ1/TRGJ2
CALWEVPGWYKKLF
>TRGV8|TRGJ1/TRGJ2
CATWASNYYKKLF
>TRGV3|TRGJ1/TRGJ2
CATWSYYKKLF
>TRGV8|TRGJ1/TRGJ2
CATWDGLGGYKKLF
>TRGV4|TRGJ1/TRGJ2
CATWESARKLF
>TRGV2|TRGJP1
CATWDGLGTGWFKIF
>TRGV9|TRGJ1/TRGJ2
CALWEVPFRDYKKLF
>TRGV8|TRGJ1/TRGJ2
CATWDNYGGNYYKKLF